The TCR beta chain under discussion was sequenced for a study of blood T cell repertoires in COVID-19 (dated by TCRdb to 2018 to 2021). A note on the overall study: Samples from collaborators originated in the United States, Italy and Spain and spanned both the acute and convalescent phases of COVID-19. Where available, HLA class I and class II types were obtained from metadata supplied by the sample provider rather than from assay-based typing. The material from the prospective study consisted of cDNA or gDNA derived from T cells, B-cell-depleted T cells, or PBMCs. Samples were obtained from the ongoing ImmuneRACE study (first 160 participants) and from 1,254 subjects provided by 6 global collaborators. The repertoires were released in a freely available public database intended as a resource for research on the immune response to SARS-CoV-2. The dataset comprised deeply sampled blood TCRbeta repertoires from subjects exposed to, actively infected with, or recovered from COVID-19. The sample metadata nearly always contained a de-identified subject ID, COVID-19 status, age in years and sex.

TCRbeta CDR3 regions were amplified from genomic DNA using the immunoSEQ Assay, a bias-controlled multiplex PCR. The authors' pipeline ran thus. Nucleated cell counts per sample were estimated from amplification of reference gene primers within the assay. Sequence reads were collapsed and filtered to measure the absolute abundance of every unique TCRbeta CDR3 rearrangement. For each sample, productive Simpson clonality was calculated as the square root of Simpson's diversity index across productive rearrangements. TCRdb obtained this table from immuneACCESS and retained in-frame rearrangements with V and J assigned. These tables miss some clones; where compared with another copy, unresolved V genes account for less than half of the shortfall, and the remainder is unexplained. D and trimming were read from the DNA, whereas the V and J calls and clone size are those reported in that table. Recorded for this sample are about 68,000 clones; about four fifths of them occurred a single time. 5% to 7.5% of the sample is taken by the ten largest.

At the junction V is shortened by 2 bases and J by 4 bases, with 12 bases in between. The germline V gene sets CDR1 to SGHVS and CDR2 to FNYEAQ. From its cysteine to its phenylalanine, the CDR3 spans 15 amino acids. CDR3 DNA only is kept here, 45 bases in frame from base 1. General findings and caveats noted by the study authors: The quantity of clinical and demographic metadata differed by source and by participant and was supplied without curation.

About this clone: The antigen it binds to is not known. Base qualities are not at hand, and no much larger clone is one base apart.

Collaborating institutions collected whole blood in K2EDTA tubes following their own protocols. For TCRbeta analysis, collaborators shipped samples as frozen whole blood, isolated PBMCs, or DNA extracted from either of those sample types. The chain employs TRBV7-6 and TRBJ1-5; the D gene is perhaps TRBD1, from 5 matching bases. The clonotype was recovered from a woman aged 60-75 years with acute or convalescent COVID-19. The sequencing input was peripheral blood. In nucleotides, the sequence is TGTGCCAGCAGCTTAACAAAGGCAGGGAATCAGCCCCAGCATTTT. Its protein reads: CASSLTKAGNQPQHF.